The table lists the clone carrying this T cell receptor beta chain with a count of one. The sample carries other DNA sequences with the same CDR3. The source of the sample is a study of blood T cell repertoires in COVID-19. Overall study context: Acute and convalescent COVID-19 specimens originated in the United States, Italy and Spain.

With 6 bases removed from V and 1 base from J, the gap between germline ends came to 7 bases. The CDR3 contains 14 residues. The V gene's germline CDR1 is MNHEY and CDR2 SMNVEV (reference sequence). This study enrolled people aged roughly 18 to 90 from roughly 22 US geographic areas. Participants reported their clinical history, and cohort assignment relied on those reports. Recovery among Cohort 3 donors was established by two negative PCRs, clearance, or symptom resolution. Sequenced by immunoSEQ multiplex PCR; TCRdb stores in-frame clones only, minus some. The sample consists of about 400,000 clones, roughly 90% of them appearing once.

The sample comprised PBMCs or T cells enriched from blood (not recorded which). This chain links TRBV27 with TRBJ1-6; unclear D gene. The sequence derives from a woman aged 25 to 45 who had recovered from COVID-19. As DNA, the CDR3 is TGTGCCAGCAGCTTTCGGTCCTATAATTCACCCCTCCACTTT. Its protein is CASSFRSYNSPLHF.